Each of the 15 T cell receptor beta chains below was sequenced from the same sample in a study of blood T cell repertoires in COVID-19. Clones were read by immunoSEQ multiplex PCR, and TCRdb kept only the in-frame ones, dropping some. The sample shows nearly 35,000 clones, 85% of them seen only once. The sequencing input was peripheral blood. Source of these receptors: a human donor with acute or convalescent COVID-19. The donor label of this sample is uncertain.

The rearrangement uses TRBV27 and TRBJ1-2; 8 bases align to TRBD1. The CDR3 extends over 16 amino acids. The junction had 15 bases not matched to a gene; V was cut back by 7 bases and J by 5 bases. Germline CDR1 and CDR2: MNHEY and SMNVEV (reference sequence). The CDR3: CASTRTTGGLLYGYTF. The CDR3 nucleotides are TGTGCCAGCACCCGAACCACAGGGGGATTATTATATGGCTACACCTTC.

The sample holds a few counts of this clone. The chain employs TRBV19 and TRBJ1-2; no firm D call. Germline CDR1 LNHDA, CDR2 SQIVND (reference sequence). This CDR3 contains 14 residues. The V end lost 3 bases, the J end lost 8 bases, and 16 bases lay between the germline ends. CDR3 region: CASSIVPSKNGYTF. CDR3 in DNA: TGTGCCAGTAGTATCGTACCTAGCAAGAACGGCTACACCTTC.

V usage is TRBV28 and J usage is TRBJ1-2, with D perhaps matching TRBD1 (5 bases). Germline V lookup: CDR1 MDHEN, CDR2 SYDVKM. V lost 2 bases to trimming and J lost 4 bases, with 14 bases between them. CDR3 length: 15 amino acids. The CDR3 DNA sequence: TGTGCCAGCAGTTTAGTGGGGCGTGACCTCTATGGCTACACCTTC. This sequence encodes CASSLVGRDLYGYTF.

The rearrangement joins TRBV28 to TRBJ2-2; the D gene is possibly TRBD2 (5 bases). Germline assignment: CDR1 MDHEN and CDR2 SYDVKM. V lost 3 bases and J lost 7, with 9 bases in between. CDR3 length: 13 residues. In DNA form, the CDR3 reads TGTGCCAGCAGTTTGACGGGGTACGGGGAGCTGTTTTTT. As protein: CASSLTGYGELFF. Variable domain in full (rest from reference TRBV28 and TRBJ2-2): DVKVTQSSRYLVKRTGEKVFLECVQDMDHENMFWYRQDPGLGLRLIYFSYDVKMKEKGDIPEGYSVSREKKERFSLILESASTNQTSMYLCASSLTGYGELFFGEGSRLTVL.

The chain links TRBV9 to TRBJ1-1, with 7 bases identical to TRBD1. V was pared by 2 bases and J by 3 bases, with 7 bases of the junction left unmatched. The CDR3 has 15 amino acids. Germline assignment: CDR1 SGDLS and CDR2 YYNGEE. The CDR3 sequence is CASSVTGDWDTEAFF. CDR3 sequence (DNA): TGTGCCAGCAGCGTCACAGGGGATTGGGACACTGAAGCTTTCTTT.

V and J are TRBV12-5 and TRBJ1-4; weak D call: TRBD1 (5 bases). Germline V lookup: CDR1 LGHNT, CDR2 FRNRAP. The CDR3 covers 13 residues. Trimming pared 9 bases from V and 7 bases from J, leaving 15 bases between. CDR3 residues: CASKGGTAEKLFF. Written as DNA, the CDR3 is TGTGCTAGCAAAGGAGGGACCGCTGAAAAACTGTTTTTT.

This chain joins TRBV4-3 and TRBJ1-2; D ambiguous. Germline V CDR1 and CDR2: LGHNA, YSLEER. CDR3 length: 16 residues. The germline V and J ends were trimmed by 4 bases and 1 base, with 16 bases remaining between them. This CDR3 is CASSLLIVPDNYGYTF. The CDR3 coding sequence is TGCGCCAGCAGCCTTCTGATCGTCCCAGATAACTATGGCTACACCTTC.

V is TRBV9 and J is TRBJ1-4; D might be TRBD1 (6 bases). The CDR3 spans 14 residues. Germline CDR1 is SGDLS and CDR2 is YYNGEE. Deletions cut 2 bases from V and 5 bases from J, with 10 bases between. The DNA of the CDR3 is TGTGCCAGCAGCGTGGACAGCCAGAATGAAAAACTGTTTTTT. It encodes CASSVDSQNEKLFF. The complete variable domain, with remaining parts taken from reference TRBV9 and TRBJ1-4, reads DSGVTQTPKHLITATGQRVTLRCSPRSGDLSVYWYQQSLDQGLQFLIQYYNGEERAKGNILERFSAQQFPDLHSELNLSSLELGDSALYFCASSVDSQNEKLFFGSGTQLSVL.

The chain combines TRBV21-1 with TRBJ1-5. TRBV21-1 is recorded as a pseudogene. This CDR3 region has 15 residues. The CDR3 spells CASSSRLDPNQPQHF. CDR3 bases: TGTGCCAGCAGCAGTAGACTCGATCCCAATCAGCCCCAGCATTTT.

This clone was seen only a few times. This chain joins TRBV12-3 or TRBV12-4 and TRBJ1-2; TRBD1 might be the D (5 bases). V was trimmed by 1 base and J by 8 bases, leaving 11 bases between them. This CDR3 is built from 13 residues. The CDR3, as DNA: TGTGCCAGCAGTTTAGGGGACTTGGGGGGCTACACCTTC. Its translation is CASSLGDLGGYTF.

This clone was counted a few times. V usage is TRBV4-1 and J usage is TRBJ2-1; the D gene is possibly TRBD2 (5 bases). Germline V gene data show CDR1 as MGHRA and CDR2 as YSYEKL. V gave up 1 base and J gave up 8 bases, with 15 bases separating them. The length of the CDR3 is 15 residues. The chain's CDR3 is CASSQGLAGSYEQFF. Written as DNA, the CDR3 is TGCGCCAGCAGCCAAGGGCTAGCTGGTTCCTATGAGCAGTTCTTC.

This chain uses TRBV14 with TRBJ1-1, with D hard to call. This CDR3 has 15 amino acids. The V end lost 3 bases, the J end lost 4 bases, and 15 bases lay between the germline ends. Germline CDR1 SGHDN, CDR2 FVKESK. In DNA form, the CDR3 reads TGTGCCAGCAGCCATATCTCGGCGGGGAGCACTGAAGCTTTCTTT. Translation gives CASSHISAGSTEAFF.

The CDR3 sequence is CATSRRGTDTQYF. CDR3 in DNA: TGTGCCACCAGCAGACGGGGCACAGATACGCAGTATTTT. The chain joins TRBV15 to TRBJ2-3, with D unclear. The length of the CDR3 is 13 residues. V lost 2 bases and J 1 base, leaving 4 bases between the germline ends. CDR1 and CDR2 (germline): LNHNV, YYDKDF (reference sequence). Using reference TRBV15 and TRBJ2-3 for the parts outside the CDR3, the full variable domain is DAMVIQNPRYQVTQFGKPVTLSCSQTLNHNVMYWYQQKSSQAPKLLFHYYDKDFNNEADTPDNFQSRRPNTSFCFLDIRSPGLGDTAMYLCATSRRGTDTQYFGPGTRLTVL.

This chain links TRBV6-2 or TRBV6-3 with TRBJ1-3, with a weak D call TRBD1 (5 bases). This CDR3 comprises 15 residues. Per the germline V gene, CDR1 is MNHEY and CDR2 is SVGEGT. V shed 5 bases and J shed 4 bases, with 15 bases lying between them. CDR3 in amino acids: CASSVQGATGNTIYF. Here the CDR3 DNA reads TGTGCCAGCAGTGTCCAAGGGGCGACGGGAAACACCATATATTTT.

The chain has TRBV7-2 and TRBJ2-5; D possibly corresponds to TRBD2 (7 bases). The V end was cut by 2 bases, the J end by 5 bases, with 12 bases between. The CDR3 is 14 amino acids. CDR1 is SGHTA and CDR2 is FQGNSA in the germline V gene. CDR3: CASSLTRGGETQYF. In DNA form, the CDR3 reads TGTGCCAGCAGCTTAACGAGGGGGGGGGAGACCCAGTACTTC.